This paragraph covers one T cell receptor (beta chain) sequence. Its antigen is as yet unknown. Clones were sequenced by immunoSEQ multiplex PCR, and TCRdb holds only the in-frame ones, with some missing. Of 10,000 to 11,000 clones in the sample, about nine tenths are singletons; the top ten hold approximately 9.5%. The germline V and J ends were trimmed by 6 bases and 3 bases, with 16 bases remaining between them. CDR1 is ENHRY, CDR2 SYGVKD, per germline. This CDR3 comprises 15 residues. Time point defined: inflamed ileum from the surgical specimen. The data were obtained in a study of T cell repertoires in ileal Crohn's disease. Whole-study results and caveats: High-frequency clones were more common in sorted CD8 than CD4 cells.

The V and J genes are TRBV10-3 and TRBJ2-3; a weak D match, TRBD2 (6 bases). The TCR was taken from an adult with Crohn's disease. Input material: ileal tissue. The CDR3 spells CAISPSGGLTDTQYF. The CDR3 coding sequence is TGTGCCATCAGCCCTTCCGGGGGATTGACAGATACGCAGTATTTT.